Sequencing of this T cell receptor beta chain was carried out in a study of cytomegalovirus exposure and HLA in healthy donors. Study-level background: Earlier, almost 120 million unique TCR beta sequences were recovered from approximately 200 million T cells by an analysis. Inside one of the first data releases sat around 86 million unique TCRs taken from HLA-typed donors. Points from the study as a whole: An analysis was carried out later, and it reportedly showed fewer N-insertions in an Asian-associated ancestry cluster than the approximately 660-donor mean.

The CDR3 consists of 13 residues. The V end lost 11 bases, the J end lost 8 bases, and 18 bases lay between the germline ends. Germline V lookup: CDR1 MDHEN, CDR2 SYDVKM. The study ran its PCR with 60 Vbeta and 13 Jbeta primers. The method was immunoSEQ multiplex PCR; TCRdb's version includes in-frame clones alone and lacks a portion of them. The sample lists over 150,000 clones, roughly 80% seen once, with around 4.5% in the top ten. Notes on this clone: Its antigen remains unknown.

The gene calls are TRBV28 and TRBJ1-4; no definite D call. What was sequenced was PBMCs. The TCR originated in a young man in good health and CMV-seronegative. CDR3: CASSAPDEEKLFF. The CDR3 region has the DNA TGTGCCTCCTCCGCGCCCGATGAGGAAAAACTGTTTTTT.